One sample yielded the 2 T cell receptor beta chains listed below, sequenced in a study of cytomegalovirus exposure and HLA in healthy donors listed by TCRdb under 2017. Library generation was performed with the immunoSEQ multiplex PCR assay. For the multiplex PCR, a mixture combining 60 forward primers for TCR Vbeta segments and 13 reverse primers for TCR Jbeta segments was used. TCRdb's version of the immuneACCESS table is confined to in-frame rearrangements and falls short of the full clone set. An unresolved V gene accounts for under half of the shortfall where checked; the remainder is of unknown origin. Recorded for this sample are about 93,000 clones; around four fifths of them occurred a single time. 3% to 3.5% of the sample goes to the ten largest clones. The sequencing sample was made of PBMCs. These receptors were obtained from a woman aged 40 to 55 in good health and CMV-seronegative.

This clone has a count of ten or more. The chain links TRBV6-4 to TRBJ2-6; D call uncertain. Trimming pared 0 bases from V and 0 bases from J, leaving 9 bases between. Germline CDR1 is MRHNA and CDR2 is SNTAGT. The CDR3 has 17 amino acids. The CDR3 nucleotides are TGTGCCAGCAGTGACTCGGGCAGCTCCTCTGGGGCCAACGTCCTGACTTTC. The encoded protein is CASSDSGSSSGANVLTF.

This chain links TRBV6-6 with TRBJ1-5, with 8 nucleotides matching TRBD1. The J segment lost 15 bases and the V segment lost 5 bases, leaving 15 bases of the junction unmatched. Germline CDR1 reads MNHNY; CDR2 reads SVGAGI (reference sequence). The CDR3 has 14 amino acids. As DNA, the CDR3 is TGTGCCAGCAGTGCCGGGACAGGCCTCAGTTTGACGCATTTT. Protein sequence: CASSAGTGLSLTHF.